Following are 3 T cell receptor beta chains from one sample sequenced in a study of blood T cells in healthy people across ages. Using a J-beta primer mix together with a sample-barcoded 5' primer, a second PCR was run for roughly 6 to 11 cycles. TCRdb passed the 5' RACE reads through MiXCR, listing each CDR3 protein once. This sample yields hundreds of thousands of distinct CDR3 sequences, of which over 45% are seen a single time; roughly 22% belongs to the top ten. The sequencing sample was made of blood. These receptors all stem from a man aged 25 to 40 in good health.

This clonotype was counted only a few times. This chain joins TRBV4-2 and TRBJ1-6, with D perhaps TRBD1 (6 bases). This CDR3 has 15 amino acids. V lost 1 base and J lost 6, with 10 bases in between. The germline V gene has CDR1 LGHNA and CDR2 YNFKEQ. CDR3 nucleotides: TGTGCCAGCAGCCAAGGGGGGGCTGGTAATTCACCCCTCCACTTT. It specifies CASSQGGAGNSPLHF.

This clonotype was counted only a few times. The rearrangement joins TRBV6-2 or TRBV6-3 to TRBJ2-7; D may be TRBD2 (7 bases). The CDR3 totals 14 residues. Trimming removed 6 bases from V and 3 bases from J, with 15 bases in between. Germline loops: CDR1 MNHEY, CDR2 SVGEGT. As DNA, the CDR3 is TGTGCCAGCAGCTGGGGGGGCGGAAGCTACGAGCAGTACTTC. It specifies CASSWGGGSYEQYF.

J is TRBJ2-5 and V is TRBV20-1, with TRBD2 as a possible D gene (5 bases). The CDR3 covers 11 residues. CDR1 and CDR2 (germline): DFQATT, SNEGSKA (reference sequence). V was trimmed by 6 bases and J by 5 bases, leaving 10 bases between them. The CDR3 is CSARGWETQYF. In DNA form, the CDR3 reads TGCAGTGCCCGGGGTTGGGAGACCCAGTACTTC.